These T cell receptor beta chains were read from a single sample in a study of shared T cell receptors in the human thymus. The method was immunoSEQ multiplex PCR; TCRdb's version includes in-frame clones alone and lacks a portion of them. The sample yields approximately 580,000 clones, 70% to 80% seen once. The same sample was also used in a study of human thymus T cells.

The sequenced material came from thymocytes. Source of these receptors: a boy younger than two with a congenital heart defect. The CDR3 runs from the conserved cysteine through the conserved F or W. A D gene is named only where the DNA matches it firmly. Not every row has a clone size; where given, it reads once, few, many or a size class.

>TRBV9|TRBD2|16|NA|TRBJ2-1
TGTGCCAGCAGCGTAGAGGTAGCGGGACTGACAAATGAGCAGTTCTTC
CASSVEVAGLTNEQFF
>TRBV30|NA|17|NA|TRBJ1-4
TGTGCCCGGGGAGGTTCCCTCGGGGGGCCCTCTAATGAAAAACTGTTTTTT
CARGGSLGGPSNEKLFF
>TRBV5-4|TRBD2|16|NA|TRBJ2-2
TGTGCCAGCAGCCAGGGACTAGCGGGAGGCACCGGGGAGCTGTTTTTT
CASSQGLAGGTGELFF
>TRBV28|TRBD2|21|NA|TRBJ2-3
TGTGCCAGCAGTTTTCCCCCCGGGACTAGCGGGAGAGACGGATCCACAGATACGCAGTATTTT
CASSFPPGTSGRDGSTDTQYF
>TRBV6-5|NA|13|NA|TRBJ1-2
TGTGCCAGCAGAAGACAACAGGACTATGGCTACACCTTC
CASRRQQDYGYTF
>TRBV21-1|NA|14|NA|TRBJ2-7
TGTGCCAGCAGCAAAAGGAGAAGCACCTACGAGCAGTACTTC
CASSKRRSTYEQYF
>TRBV5-4|TRBD1|16|NA|TRBJ2-7
TGTGCCAGCAGCACCCTCTTACAGGGGTACAACTACGAGCAGTACTTC
CASSTLLQGYNYEQYF
>TRBV29-1|NA|14|NA|TRBJ2-3
TGCAGCGCAAAAGGGCGGACTAGCACAGATACGCAGTATTTT
CSAKGRTSTDTQYF
>TRBV30|NA|17|NA|TRBJ1-3
TGTGCCTGGAGTGCACCCATTCCCGGGAACCCTGGAAACACCATATATTTT
CAWSAPIPGNPGNTIYF
>TRBV25-1|TRBD2|16|NA|TRBJ2-3
TGTGCCAGCAGTGGAACTAGCGGGAGGAACACAGATACGCAGTATTTT
CASSGTSGRNTDTQYF
>TRBV30|NA|19|few|TRBJ2-1
TGTGCCTGGAAGTGGGAGGAGCGGCTGTCCCGGCCCTACTACAATGAGCAGTTCTTC
CAWKWEERLSRPYYNEQFF
>TRBV7-8|NA|13|NA|TRBJ2-7
TGTGCCAGCAGCTTAGGGGGCACCCACGAGCAGTACTTC
CASSLGGTHEQYF
>TRBV4-2|TRBD2|15|NA|TRBJ2-1
TGTGCCAGCCCCGGGCGACTAGCACCCTACAATGAGCAGTTCTTC
CASPGRLAPYNEQFF
>TRBV28|NA|12|NA|TRBJ1-2
TGTGCCAGCAGTTGGACAGCTGATGGCTACACCTTC
CASSWTADGYTF
>TRBV19|TRBD1|16|NA|TRBJ2-1
TGTGCCAGTAGTTTAACCGGGACAGGGGCCTACAATGAGCAGTTCTTC
CASSLTGTGAYNEQFF
>TRBV19|NA|16|NA|TRBJ1-3
TGTGCCAGCAGCTCCCCGAGGGCAGATTCTGGAAACACCATATATTTT
CASSSPRADSGNTIYF
>TRBV7-2|NA|13|NA|TRBJ2-1
TGTGCCAGCAGCCCCCGAAGGGGAAATGAGCAGTTCTTC
CASSPRRGNEQFF
>TRBV10-3|TRBD1|15|NA|TRBJ1-4
TGTGCCATCAGTCTAACGGACAGGTATAATGAAAAACTGTTTTTT
CAISLTDRYNEKLFF
>TRBV6-1|NA|16|NA|TRBJ1-2
TGTGCCAGCAGTGGCTACTACAGGGCGTCTAACTATGGCTACACCTTC
CASSGYYRASNYGYTF
>TRBV6-1|NA|11|NA|TRBJ1-5
TGTGCCAGCGGGGAGGGTCAGCCCCAGCATTTT
CASGEGQPQHF
>TRBV6-5|NA|16|NA|TRBJ2-4
TGTGCCAGCAGTTACTCGCCCGAACTAGGCAAAAACATTCAGTACTTC
CASSYSPELGKNIQYF
>TRBV19|TRBD1|18|once|TRBJ2-7
TGTGCCAGTAGTATCTGGGCCAGGGGGACAGGGAAAACCTACGAGCAGTACTTC
CASSIWARGTGKTYEQYF
>TRBV7-8|NA|14|NA|TRBJ2-7
TGTGCCAGCAGCTTAGGCGGCGGGGAGTACGAGCAGTACTTC
CASSLGGGEYEQYF
>TRBV10-3|NA|12|NA|TRBJ2-1
TGTGCCATCAGTCGTCAGGGACTTGGGCAGTTCTTC
CAISRQGLGQFF
>TRBV30|TRBD1|18|once|TRBJ1-5
TGTGCCTGGGCCCAGGGGGACAGATCTATATTCAGCAATCAGCCCCAGCATTTT
CAWAQGDRSIFSNQPQHF
>TRBV27|TRBD1|15|NA|TRBJ1-5
TGTGCCAGCAAGCTTACAGGGGCGCCAGGTCAGCCCCAGCATTTT
CASKLTGAPGQPQHF
>TRBV6-4|TRBD2|16|NA|TRBJ2-3
TGTGCCAGCAGTCCGACTAGCGGGAGACCCACAGATACGCAGTATTTT
CASSPTSGRPTDTQYF
>TRBV9|TRBD2|17|NA|TRBJ2-3
TGTGCCAGCAGCGCCACGACTAGCGCACCTTCGACAGATACGCAGTATTTT
CASSATTSAPSTDTQYF
>TRBV2|NA|13|few|TRBJ2-7
TGTGCCAGCAGTGAACTGGCGGGCCAAGGGCAGTACTTC
CASSELAGQGQYF
>TRBV6-6|NA|14|few|TRBJ2-6
TGTGCCAGCAGTTACTCGAACAGGTGGGACGTCCTGACTTTC
CASSYSNRWDVLTF
>TRBV10-1|NA|14|NA|TRBJ1-2
TGCGCCAGCCCTTATGGGGAGTCATGGGGTGGCTACACCTTC
CASPYGESWGGYTF
>TRBV6-1|NA|17|NA|TRBJ1-2
TGTGCCAGCAGTGACCTTGCCCGGGGAGGGGGTTACTATGGCTACACCTTC
CASSDLARGGGYYGYTF
>TRBV5-8|NA|14|NA|TRBJ2-7
TGTGCCAGCAGCACGGGTTCCGAGCCCTACGAGCAGTACTTC
CASSTGSEPYEQYF
>TRBV27|TRBD1|17|NA|TRBJ2-5
TGTGCCAGCAGCCCATCCCCGGGACAGGAGGTTAAAGAGACCCAGTACTTC
CASSPSPGQEVKETQYF
>TRBV2|NA|19|NA|TRBJ2-5
TGTGCCAGCTTCTGGACTACAAGGCCCAGACTAGATTTACAAGAGACCCAGTACTTC
CASFWTTRPRLDLQETQYF
>TRBV30|TRBD1|15|NA|TRBJ1-1
TGTGCCTGGAGTCTACAGGGGGAACGGTACACTGAAGCTTTCTTT
CAWSLQGERYTEAFF
>TRBV29-1|TRBD2|13|NA|TRBJ2-7
TGCAGCGTTGTTGCGGGAGGGAGTGACGGGCAGTACTTC
CSVVAGGSDGQYF
>TRBV28|NA|13|once|TRBJ1-2
TGTGCCAGCACCAATAGAGTACAGTCTGGCTACACCTTC
CASTNRVQSGYTF
>TRBV10-1|NA|14|once|TRBJ2-3
TGCGCCAGCAGTGAAGTTTCGTCAGCAGATACGCAGTATTTT
CASSEVSSADTQYF
>TRBV18|TRBD1|13|few|TRBJ1-4
TGTGCCAGCTCACGTCGCCCTTCAGGGGGACTGTTTTTT
CASSRRPSGGLFF
>TRBV10-2|NA|14|NA|TRBJ2-7
TGCGCCAGCAGTGAGGGAGACAGCCACTACGAGCAGTACTTC
CASSEGDSHYEQYF
>TRBV29-1|NA|13|NA|TRBJ1-1
TGCAGCGTTGACGCGACAACGAACACTGAAGCTTTCTTT
CSVDATTNTEAFF
>TRBV12-5|NA|16|once|TRBJ2-2
TGTGCTAGTGGCACACCCTTAGCGGAAAACACCGGGGAGCTGTTTTTT
CASGTPLAENTGELFF
>TRBV19|TRBD1|16|once|TRBJ2-3
TGTGCCAGTAGTTGGGGCAGGGGGCCGTATGGAGATACGCAGTATTTT
CASSWGRGPYGDTQYF
>TRBV14|TRBD2|16|NA|TRBJ2-7
TGTGCCAGCAGCCAAGAGCTAGCGGGAGGGCCCTACGAGCAGTACTTC
CASSQELAGGPYEQYF
>TRBV28|TRBD1|16|NA|TRBJ2-7
TGTGCCAGCAGTTTTATCCGGGGACAGAGCTCCTACGAGCAGTACTTC
CASSFIRGQSSYEQYF
>TRBV15|NA|13|NA|TRBJ2-5
TGTGCCACCAGCATCGGGGAACAAGAGACCCAGTACTTC
CATSIGEQETQYF
>TRBV11-2|NA|16|NA|TRBJ2-6
TGTGCCAAAGACTCCGAGGTATACTCTGGGGCCAACGTCCTGACTTTC
CAKDSEVYSGANVLTF
>TRBV4-1|TRBD2|17|NA|TRBJ2-3
TGCGCCAGCAGCCAAGGGCCGACTAGCGGGAGAGGGGATACGCAGTATTTT
CASSQGPTSGRGDTQYF